A selection of T cell receptor beta chains follows, all from one sample in a study of CD8+CD57+ T cells in acquired aplastic anemia. TCRdb reanalysed the reads using MiXCR and keeps one entry per CDR3 protein. The top ten clones hold roughly 2.8% of a sample with under 200,000 distinct CDR3 sequences, 47% of them seen once. Source material: sorted CD4+, CD8+, or CD8+CD57+ T cells (not recorded which) from PBMCs. These receptors all stem from a human donor with aplastic anemia. Each CDR3 is given with its conserved first and last residue. A row's size may be missing; if present it is once, few, many or a size class.

j_gene,abundance,v_gene,CDR3aa
TRBJ2-5,NA,TRBV29-1,CSVNTGEQTQYF
TRBJ1-1,NA,TRBV7-9,CASSLRSSGTEASF
TRBJ2-5,few,TRBV24-1,CATSGAGTATQYF
TRBJ1-1,many,TRBV6-2/TRBV6-3,CASKGNTEAFF
TRBJ1-4,NA,TRBV28,CASTPEEGGRREKLFF
TRBJ1-2,NA,TRBV6-5,CASSYWDGQPVYGYTF
TRBJ1-2,many,TRBV7-2,CASSLGQADSSGYTF
TRBJ1-2,many,TRBV28,CASSRRGSGTF
TRBJ2-7,NA,TRBV2,CASSGVSSYEQYF
TRBJ1-2,few,TRBV5-1,CASSLGGRGYTF
TRBJ2-3,many,TRBV6-4,CASSAGTSGTDTQYF
TRBJ1-6,few,TRBV2,CASTEPPPHTGSPLHF
TRBJ1-2,NA,TRBV6-5,CASSFSSLNNYGYTF
TRBJ2-3,many,TRBV7-6,CASSPGDRDTDTQYF
TRBJ2-7,NA,TRBV29-1,CSVEDHATYEQYF
TRBJ1-1,many,TRBV20-1,CSAPDRVNTEAFF
TRBJ1-2,NA,TRBV19,CASSIVYSSGSDGYTF
TRBJ1-1,few,TRBV15,CATSRDHTPGRGAFF
TRBJ1-1,NA,TRBV10-3,CAISRDDRVNTEAFF